This T cell receptor (beta chain) was profiled in a study of shared clonotypes between healthy human individuals. The overall study: Samples came from two female and a few male donors aged 18 to 49.

Sequencing used immunoSEQ multiplex PCR; TCRdb keeps in-frame clones, though not all of them. The data contain 2 million to 2.5 million clones, 80% to 95% of them singletons. Study results and caveats: Against clonotypes common to all four donors, non-shared ones had lower generation probabilities.

About this clone itself: No antigen is known for it.

CDR1 and CDR2 from the germline V gene are SGHTS and YDEGEE. V was clipped by 2 bases and J by 2 bases, with 13 bases between them. This CDR3 spans 15 amino acids. This clonotype was sampled from a man younger than 30 in good health. Some clones in this sample may be carry-over from other donors' samples. The chain uses TRBV5-8 and TRBJ1-1; D is unresolved. Material for sequencing was naive CD4+ T cells from PBMCs. Subset described: CD45RA+ positively selected. Here the CDR3 DNA reads TGTGCCAGCAGCTTAAGACGGTCCCCAAACACTGAAGCTTTCTTT. Translating gives CASSLRRSPNTEAFF.